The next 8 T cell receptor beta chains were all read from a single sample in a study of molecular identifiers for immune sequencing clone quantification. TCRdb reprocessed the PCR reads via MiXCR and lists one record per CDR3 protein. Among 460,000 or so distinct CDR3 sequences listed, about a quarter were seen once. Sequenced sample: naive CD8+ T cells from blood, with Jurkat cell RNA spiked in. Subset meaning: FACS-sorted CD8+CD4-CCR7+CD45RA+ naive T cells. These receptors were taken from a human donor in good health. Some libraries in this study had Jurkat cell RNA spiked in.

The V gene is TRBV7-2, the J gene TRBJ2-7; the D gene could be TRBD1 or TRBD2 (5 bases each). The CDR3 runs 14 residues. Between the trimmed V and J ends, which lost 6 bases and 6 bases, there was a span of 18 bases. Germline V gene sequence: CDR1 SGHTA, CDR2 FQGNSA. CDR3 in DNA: TGTGCCAGCAGTTTCAGGGCCGGGGTAGGCGAGCAGTACTTC. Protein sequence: CASSFRAGVGEQYF.

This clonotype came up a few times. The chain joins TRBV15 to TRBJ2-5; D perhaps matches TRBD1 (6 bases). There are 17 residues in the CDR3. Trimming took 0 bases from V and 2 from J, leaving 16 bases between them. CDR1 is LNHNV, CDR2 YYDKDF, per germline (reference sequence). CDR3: CATSRDRGLPSQETQYF. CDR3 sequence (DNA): TGTGCCACCAGCAGAGACAGGGGCCTCCCCTCTCAAGAGACCCAGTACTTC.

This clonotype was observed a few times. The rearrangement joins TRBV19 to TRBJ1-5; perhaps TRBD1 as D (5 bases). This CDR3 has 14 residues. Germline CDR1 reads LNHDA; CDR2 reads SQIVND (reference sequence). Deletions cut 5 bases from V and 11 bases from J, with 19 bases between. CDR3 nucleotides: TGTGCCAGTAGTTTACGGGATTGGGAGGGGACCCAGCATTTT. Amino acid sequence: CASSLRDWEGTQHF.

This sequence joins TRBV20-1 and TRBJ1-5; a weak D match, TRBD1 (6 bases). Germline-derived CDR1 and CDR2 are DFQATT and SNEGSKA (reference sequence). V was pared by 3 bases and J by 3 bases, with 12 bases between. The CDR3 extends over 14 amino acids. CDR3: CSASRDTFNQPQHF. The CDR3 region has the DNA TGCAGTGCTAGTAGGGACACCTTCAATCAGCCCCAGCATTTT.

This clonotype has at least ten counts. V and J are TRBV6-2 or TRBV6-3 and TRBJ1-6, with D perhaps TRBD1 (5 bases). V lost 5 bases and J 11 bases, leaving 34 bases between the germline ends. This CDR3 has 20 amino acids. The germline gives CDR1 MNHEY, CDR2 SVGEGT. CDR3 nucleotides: TGTGCCAGCAGTGGTGGACACGGGAGGACGGATCGGACCCCCTTCCCACCCCTCCACTTT. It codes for CASSGGHGRTDRTPFPPLHF.

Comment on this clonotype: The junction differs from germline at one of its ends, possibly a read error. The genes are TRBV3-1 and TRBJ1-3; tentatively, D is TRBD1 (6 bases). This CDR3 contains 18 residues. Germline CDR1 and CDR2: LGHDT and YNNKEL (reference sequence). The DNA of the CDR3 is TGTGCCAGCAGCCAGGAACCCTTGTACAGGGTGGCTGGAAACACCATACATTTT. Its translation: CASSQEPLYRVAGNTIHF.

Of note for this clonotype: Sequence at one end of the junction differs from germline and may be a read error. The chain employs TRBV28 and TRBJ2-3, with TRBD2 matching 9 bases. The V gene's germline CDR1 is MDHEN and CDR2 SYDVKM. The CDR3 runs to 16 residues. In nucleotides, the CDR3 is TGTGCCAGCACCTCCCGGACTAGCGATTACACAGGTACGCAGTATTTT. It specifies CASTSRTSDYTGTQYF.

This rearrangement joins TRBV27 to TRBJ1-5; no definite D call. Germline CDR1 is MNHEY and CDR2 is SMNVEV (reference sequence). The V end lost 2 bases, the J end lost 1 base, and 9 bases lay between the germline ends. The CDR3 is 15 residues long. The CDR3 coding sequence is TGTGCCAGCAGTTTAGCCGGGTTCAGCAATCAGCCCCAGCATTTT. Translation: CASSLAGFSNQPQHF.